Each of the 29 T cell receptor beta chains below was sequenced from the same sample in a study of low-dose radiotherapy and immunotherapy resistance in tumors. The time point denotes: after trial treatment. Treatment defined: LDRT plus nivolumab, ipilimumab, low-dose cyclophosphamide and aspirin (RACIN trial). Both TCRalpha and TCRbeta chains were reverse transcribed with V-gene-specific primers. Both a constant-region primer and a V-primer adapter served to amplify TCRs across about 20 PCR cycles. TCRdb used MiXCR to reprocess the reads, holding one entry per CDR3 protein. The sample lists approximately 30,000 distinct CDR3 sequences; 45% to 50% were seen once. The specimen was PBMCs, collected after low-dose radiotherapy plus immunotherapy. All receptors derive from a male donor with gallbladder cancer.

This clonotype was detected a few times. A far more abundant clone sits one base away, making this likely a read error. The chain carries TRBV29-1 and TRBJ2-7; possibly TRBD2 for D (6 bases). Trimming took 4 bases from V and 7 from J, leaving 14 bases between them. Germline V gene sequence: CDR1 SQVTM, CDR2 ANQGSEA. This CDR3 region has 12 residues. In nucleotides, the CDR3 is TGCAGCGTTGGGAGGGTGGGGAATGAGCAGTACTTC. Translating it yields CSVGRVGNEQYF.

This clonotype has at least ten counts. The rearrangement uses TRBV11-1 and TRBJ2-1; no reliable D call. Trimming left V 2 bases short and J 4 bases short, with 6 bases between. The CDR3 runs 13 residues. CDR1 SGHAT and CDR2 FQDESV come from the germline V gene (reference sequence). The CDR3 protein is CASSLNEYNEQFF. The CDR3 DNA reads TGTGCCAGCAGCTTAAATGAATACAATGAGCAGTTCTTC.

With regard to this clonotype: A far larger clone is one base from this, pointing to a likely read error. V is TRBV6-1 and J is TRBJ2-5; D unresolved. Germline CDR1 reads MNHNS; CDR2 reads SASEGT. CDR3 size: 16 residues. The V end was cut by 5 bases, the J end by 1 base, with 17 bases between. CDR3 sequence reads: CASSPLPVHLQETQYF. The CDR3 coding sequence is TGTGCCAGCAGTCCACTACCGGTACACCTCCAAGAGACCCAGTACTTC.

The chain couples TRBV6-6 to TRBJ2-5; 7 bases agree with TRBD1. V lost 9 bases and J lost 3; bases outside the gene matches: 10. The CDR3 length is 14 residues. Germline-derived CDR1 and CDR2 are MNHNY and SVGAGI (reference sequence). The CDR3 is CASSSGTAKETQYF. The CDR3 DNA reads TGTGCCAGTTCTTCCGGGACAGCCAAAGAGACCCAGTACTTC.

For this clonotype: This likely stems from a read error, as it lies one base from a far larger clone. V gene TRBV6-5 combines with J gene TRBJ2-1, with 7 positions matching TRBD1. Germline assignment: CDR1 MNHEY and CDR2 SVGAGI. The V and J ends lost 6 bases and 7 bases, in that order; junction bases with no gene match: 9. The CDR3 runs 14 residues. The CDR3 region is CASRFLNRGNEQFF. The CDR3 nucleotides are TGTGCCAGCAGGTTCCTGAACAGGGGAAATGAGCAGTTCTTC.

This clonotype is classed as medium-sized. V usage is TRBV5-4 and J usage is TRBJ2-3, with 12 bases aligning to TRBD2. V shed 0 bases and J 5 bases; nucleotides not matched to a gene: 4. This CDR3 comprises 16 residues. The germline V gene has CDR1 SGHNT and CDR2 YYREEE (reference sequence). The CDR3 DNA reads TGTGCCAGCAGCTTGGGACTAGCGGGAGTAAGAGATACGCAGTATTTT. Its protein is CASSLGLAGVRDTQYF.

This clonotype is labeled as medium-sized (0.01 to 0.1%). The chain carries TRBV5-5 and TRBJ1-5; 7 bases map to TRBD1. With 0 bases clipped from V and 5 bases from J, the junction kept 5 bases outside the gene matches. The CDR3 is 15 residues long. From germline, CDR1 is SGHKS and CDR2 YYEKEE (reference sequence). CDR3 protein: CASSLEQGRDQPQHF. In nucleotides, the CDR3 is TGTGCCAGCAGCTTGGAACAGGGGAGGGATCAGCCCCAGCATTTT.

This clonotype is classed as medium-sized. The genes are TRBV28 and TRBJ2-7; 9 nucleotides align to TRBD1. The V and J ends lost 4 bases and 5 bases, in that order; junction bases with no gene match: 12. This CDR3 is built from 16 residues. CDR1 is MDHEN and CDR2 is SYDVKM in the germline V gene. The CDR3: CASSSRGQGPPDEQYF. CDR3 nucleotides: TGTGCCAGCAGTTCCCGGGGACAGGGCCCCCCAGACGAGCAGTACTTC. The variable domain in full, completed from reference TRBV28 and TRBJ2-7, reads DVKVTQSSRYLVKRTGEKVFLECVQDMDHENMFWYRQDPGLGLRLIYFSYDVKMKEKGDIPEGYSVSREKKERFSLILESASTNQTSMYLCASSSRGQGPPDEQYFGPGTRLTVT.

The chain couples TRBV5-1 to TRBJ2-1; 9 bases match TRBD1. V shed 7 bases, J shed 8 bases, and the junction held 4 bases outside the gene matches. Germline loops: CDR1 SGHRS, CDR2 YFSETQ. The CDR3 runs 12 residues. The CDR3 bases are TGCGCCAGCCGGACAGGGGCCGATGAGCAGTTCTTC. Residues: CASRTGADEQFF.

A word on this clonotype: Given a far larger clone just one base away, this is likely a sequencing read error. The CDR3 here is CASSLVGDEQFF. CDR3 nucleotide sequence: TGTGCCAGCAGCTTAGTGGGGGACGAGCAGTTCTTC. The gene calls are TRBV7-2 and TRBJ2-1; D tentatively reads TRBD1 or TRBD2 (5 bases each). Germline-derived CDR1 and CDR2 are SGHTA and FQGNSA. The length of the CDR3 is 12 residues. Trimming left V 1 base short and J 10 bases short, with 8 bases between.

Only one count was recorded for this clonotype. This likely came from a read error, as a far larger clone is one base away. The chain has TRBV7-2 and TRBJ2-7, with TRBD2 identical over 8 bases. With 4 bases clipped from V and 7 bases from J, the junction kept 15 bases outside the gene matches. The CDR3 has 16 amino acids. Germline CDR1 SGHTA, CDR2 FQGNSA. The CDR3 reads CASSSRAGGGLLEQYF. In DNA form, the CDR3 reads TGTGCCAGCAGCTCGAGGGCCGGGGGGGGTCTTCTTGAGCAGTACTTC.

The gene calls are TRBV6-2 or TRBV6-3 and TRBJ2-3; D possibly corresponds to TRBD2 (6 bases). Germline CDR1 reads MNHEY; CDR2 reads SVGEGT. The CDR3 is made up of 13 amino acids. Trimming removed 6 bases at V and 1 base at J, with 8 bases between. CDR3: CASRLAGTDTQYF. The CDR3 nucleotides are TGTGCCAGCAGATTAGCGGGCACAGATACGCAGTATTTT.

This clonotype was seen just once. The chain has TRBV19 and TRBJ2-2, with unresolved D. V was clipped by 9 bases and J by 6 bases, with 8 bases between them. There are 11 residues in the CDR3. Germline assignment: CDR1 LNHDA and CDR2 SQIVND (reference sequence). The CDR3 sequence: CASRVAGELFF. CDR3 sequence (DNA): TGTGCCAGCCGGGTTGCCGGGGAGCTGTTTTTT.

The chain couples TRBV20-1 to TRBJ1-3; TRBD1 agrees at 7 bases. The germline V gene has CDR1 DFQATT and CDR2 SNEGSKA (reference sequence). The CDR3 spans 15 residues. The J segment lost 4 bases and the V segment lost 3 bases, leaving 9 bases of the junction unmatched. CDR3 amino acids: CSASPNRGSGNTIYF. As DNA, the CDR3 is TGCAGTGCTAGTCCGAACAGGGGATCGGGAAACACCATATATTTT.

The CDR3: CASSGGRGPNTGELFF. CDR3 nucleotide sequence: TGTGCCAGCAGCGGTGGTCGGGGCCCGAACACCGGGGAGCTGTTTTTT. The chain uses TRBV11-2 and TRBJ2-2; the D gene could be TRBD1 or TRBD2 (5 bases each). Germline V lookup: CDR1 SGHAT, CDR2 FQNNGV. The CDR3 totals 16 residues. Trimming took 5 bases from V and 0 from J, leaving 13 bases between them.

The chain employs TRBV7-2 and TRBJ2-2; D remains ambiguous. The CDR3 length is 16 residues. Trimming stripped 4 bases from V and 0 bases from J, with 12 bases between. CDR1 and CDR2 from the germline V gene are SGHTA and FQGNSA. CDR3: CASSSSPPANTGELFF. In nucleotides, the CDR3 is TGTGCCAGCAGCTCGAGTCCCCCCGCGAACACCGGGGAGCTGTTTTTT.

The table lists this clonotype with many counts. The V call is TRBV7-9, the J call TRBJ1-2; D remains unclear. Germline V gives CDR1 SEHNR, CDR2 FQNEAQ (reference sequence). V was cut by 5 bases and J by 4 bases, with 17 bases left in between. The length of the CDR3 is 15 residues. The CDR3 loop is CASSPAPTVPYGYTF. The CDR3 DNA is TGTGCCAGCAGCCCCGCCCCAACAGTTCCCTATGGCTACACCTTC.

A few counts support this clonotype. This likely reflects a read error, since a far larger clone is one base away. The chain uses TRBV6-1 and TRBJ1-2, with TRBD1 as a possible D gene (5 bases). This CDR3 spans 14 amino acids. Germline V gives CDR1 MNHNS, CDR2 SASEGT. CDR3 nucleotide sequence: TGTGCCAACAGTGAGCTCTCCGGGGGCTATGGCTACACCTTC. Encoded protein: CANSELSGGYGYTF.

The chain recombines TRBV5-1 with TRBJ2-7; 8 bases match TRBD2. This CDR3 has 14 residues. Losses at the gene ends were 4 bases for V and 3 bases for J; bases not matched to a gene: 6. Germline V CDR1 and CDR2: SGHRS, YFSETQ. CDR3 DNA: TGCGCCAGCAGCCCCTCGAGCGGGAGCTACGAGCAGTACTTC. Encoded protein: CASSPSSGSYEQYF.

V usage is TRBV7-2 and J usage is TRBJ2-5; weak D call: TRBD2 (6 bases). Germline CDR1 SGHTA, CDR2 FQGNSA. The CDR3 covers 15 residues. The V gene lost 3 bases and the J gene lost 4 bases, with 15 bases spanning the gap. As DNA, the CDR3 is TGTGCCAGCAGCTTTCGGAGGGGAGAGGTAGAGACCCAGTACTTC. Protein: CASSFRRGEVETQYF. Looking up the rest from reference TRBV7-2 and TRBJ2-5 gives the full variable domain: GAGVSQSPSNKVTEKGKDVELRCDPISGHTALYWYRQSLGQGLEFLIYFQGNSAPDKSGLPSDRFSAERTGGSVSTLTIQRTQQEDSAVYLCASSFRRGEVETQYFGPGTRLLVL.

This clonotype was picked up many times. In DNA, the CDR3 is TGTGCCAGCAGTTACAACCCCAAGAGCTACAATGAGCAGTTCTTC. As protein: CASSYNPKSYNEQFF. This chain connects TRBV28 to TRBJ2-1; D gene ambiguous. V lost 4 bases and J 3 bases, leaving 13 bases between the germline ends. CDR1 is MDHEN, CDR2 SYDVKM, per germline. The CDR3 totals 15 residues. The variable domain in full, with the rest retrieved from reference TRBV28 and TRBJ2-1, is DVKVTQSSRYLVKRTGEKVFLECVQDMDHENMFWYRQDPGLGLRLIYFSYDVKMKEKGDIPEGYSVSREKKERFSLILESASTNQTSMYLCASSYNPKSYNEQFFGPGTRLTVL.

There are many counts of this clonotype. V usage is TRBV6-2 or TRBV6-3 and J usage is TRBJ2-7, with 10 positions matching TRBD1. This CDR3 comprises 15 residues. Losses at the gene ends were 0 bases for V and 7 bases for J; bases not matched to a gene: 6. Germline CDR1 and CDR2: MNHEY and SVGEGT. CDR3 amino acids: CASSYSGTGDEEQYF. The CDR3 bases are TGTGCCAGCAGTTACTCCGGGACAGGGGATGAAGAGCAGTACTTC.

The CDR3 coding sequence is TGTGCCAGCAGTTTTCGTGGGCAGGGAAACACCATATATTTT. Translation gives CASSFRGQGNTIYF. This chain uses TRBV27 with TRBJ1-3; D unclear. The CDR3 is 14 amino acids. V was cut by 3 bases and J by 4 bases, with 10 bases left in between. Per germline, CDR1 MNHEY and CDR2 SMNVEV (reference sequence).

A word on this clonotype: It differs at one base from a far larger clone, so likely a read error. This chain uses TRBV9 with TRBJ2-5; the match to TRBD1 covers 10 bases. Germline CDR1 SGDLS, CDR2 YYNGEE. The CDR3 has 15 amino acids. V shed 3 bases and J 5 bases; nucleotides not matched to a gene: 7. CDR3 residues: CASSARQGAGETQYF. The CDR3 DNA reads as TGTGCCAGCAGCGCACGACAGGGGGCCGGGGAGACCCAGTACTTC.

This clonotype occurred many times. This sequence joins TRBV7-8 and TRBJ2-7; D not resolved. The germline V gene encodes CDR1 SGHVS and CDR2 FQNEAQ. This CDR3 has 14 amino acids. Trimming took off 7 bases at V and 0 bases at J, with 13 bases between the two ends. CDR3 nucleotides: TGTGCCAGCAAACACCGAGCGAGCTCCTACGAGCAGTACTTC. Its protein is CASKHRASSYEQYF.

V and J are TRBV27 and TRBJ1-1, with TRBD1 matching 7 bases. V lost 5 bases, J lost 1 base, and 1 base stayed unmatched. CDR1 and CDR2 from the germline V gene are MNHEY and SMNVEV (reference sequence). The CDR3 loop spans 13 amino acids. The CDR3, as DNA: TGTGCCAGCAGTAACAGGGGGAACACTGAAGCTTTCTTT. Amino acids: CASSNRGNTEAFF.

The chain recombines TRBV28 with TRBJ1-1; 7 nucleotides line up with TRBD1. The ends lost 2 bases at V and 7 bases at J; junction bases unmatched: 4. The CDR3 consists of 13 residues. The germline CDR1 and CDR2 sequences are MDHEN and SYDVKM. For the CDR3, the DNA is TGTGCCAGCAGTTTAGAGGGGGCGTATGAAGCTTTCTTT. Encoded protein: CASSLEGAYEAFF. Based on the CDR3 plus reference TRBV28 and TRBJ1-1, the full variable domain is DVKVTQSSRYLVKRTGEKVFLECVQDMDHENMFWYRQDPGLGLRLIYFSYDVKMKEKGDIPEGYSVSREKKERFSLILESASTNQTSMYLCASSLEGAYEAFFGQGTRLTVV.

This chain joins TRBV7-2 and TRBJ1-6; no firm D call. This CDR3 has 16 amino acids. The V end was cut by 6 bases, the J end by 12 bases, with 24 bases between. CDR1 is SGHTA, CDR2 FQGNSA, per germline. CDR3 amino acids: CASRRTGFGPLGPLHF. The CDR3 DNA reads TGTGCCAGCAGACGTACTGGCTTTGGGCCCCTCGGACCCCTCCACTTT.

The chain uses TRBV15 and TRBJ1-1; the D is unclear. Between the trimmed V and J ends, which lost 0 bases and 0 bases, there was a span of 8 bases. Germline V CDR1 and CDR2: LNHNV, YYDKDF (reference sequence). The CDR3 totals 15 residues. The CDR3 DNA reads as TGTGCCACCAGCAGAGAGAAGGGAGTGAACACTGAAGCTTTCTTT. Protein: CATSREKGVNTEAFF.